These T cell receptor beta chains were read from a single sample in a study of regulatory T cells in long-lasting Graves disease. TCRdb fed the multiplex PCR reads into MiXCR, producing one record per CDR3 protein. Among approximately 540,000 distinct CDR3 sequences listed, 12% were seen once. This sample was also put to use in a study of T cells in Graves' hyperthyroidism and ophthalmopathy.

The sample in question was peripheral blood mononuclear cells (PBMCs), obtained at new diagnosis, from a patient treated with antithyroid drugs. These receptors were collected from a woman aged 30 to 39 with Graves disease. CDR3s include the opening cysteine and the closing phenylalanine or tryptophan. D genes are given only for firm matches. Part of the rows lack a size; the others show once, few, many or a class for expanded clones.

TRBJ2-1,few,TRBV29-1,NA,TGCAGCGCCCGCCGGGCGGCCCTCTACAATGAGCAGTTCTTC,CSARRAALYNEQFF
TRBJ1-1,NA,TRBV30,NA,TGTGCCTGGAGTGTACGGGGGGCTCGGACTGAAGCTTTCTTT,CAWSVRGARTEAFF
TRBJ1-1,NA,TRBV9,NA,TGTGCCAGCAGCGTAGGGGGTAAACAGAACACTGAAGCTTTCTTT,CASSVGGKQNTEAFF
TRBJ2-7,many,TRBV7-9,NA,TGTGCCAGCAGAGCCATAGAGGGCGAGCAGTACTTC,CASRAIEGEQYF
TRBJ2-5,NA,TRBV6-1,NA,TGTGCCAGCAAAACAGGGCCTGAGACCCAGTACTTC,CASKTGPETQYF
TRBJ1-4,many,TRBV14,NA,TGTGCCAGCAGCCGACGGGACAAGGCATCAACTAATGAAAAACTGTTTTTT,CASSRRDKASTNEKLFF
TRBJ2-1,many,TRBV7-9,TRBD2,TGTGCCAGCAGCTCGGGACAGATTATAGCGGGAGGCAATGAGCAGTTCTTC,CASSSGQIIAGGNEQFF
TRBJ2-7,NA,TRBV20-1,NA,TGCAGTGCTAGAGTGTTAGGCGGGAAAGCCTCCTACGAGCAGTACTTC,CSARVLGGKASYEQYF
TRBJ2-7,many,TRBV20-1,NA,TGCAGTGCACTGGGGCGGGAACGAGCCTACGAGCAGTACTTC,CSALGRERAYEQYF
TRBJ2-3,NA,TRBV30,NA,TGTGCCTGGAGTGTCGTTGGGCGGGGTAGGACAGATACGCAGTATTTT,CAWSVVGRGRTDTQYF
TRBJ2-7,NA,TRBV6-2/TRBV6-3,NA,TGTGCCAGCAGTGAACGAGGGCCCAGCACGGGCGAGCAGTACTTC,CASSERGPSTGEQYF
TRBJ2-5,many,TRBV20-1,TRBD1,TGCAGTGCTGAAATCAGGGGGTTCGAGGAAGAGACCCAGTACTTC,CSAEIRGFEEETQYF
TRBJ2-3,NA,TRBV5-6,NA,TGTGCCAGCAGCCCAGTCGGGAGAGATACGCAGTATTTT,CASSPVGRDTQYF
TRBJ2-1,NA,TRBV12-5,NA,TGTGCTAGTGGTTTGTTTTTGGGCGATGAGCAGTTCTTC,CASGLFLGDEQFF
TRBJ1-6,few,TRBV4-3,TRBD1,TGCGCCAGCAGCCAAGATATGCGGACAGGAGATTCACCCCTCCACTTT,CASSQDMRTGDSPLHF
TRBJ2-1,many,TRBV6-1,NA,TGTGCCAGCAGTGAAAGCCTCAGTGCCTACAATGAGCAGTTCTTC,CASSESLSAYNEQFF
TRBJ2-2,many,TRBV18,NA,TGTGCCAGCTCCCAGCCAAACCGTTACGGGGAGCTGTTTTTT,CASSQPNRYGELFF
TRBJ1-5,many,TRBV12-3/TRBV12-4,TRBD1,TGTGCCAGCAGACCGGGACAGGAGAATCAGCCCCAGCATTTT,CASRPGQENQPQHF
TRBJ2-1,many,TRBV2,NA,TGTGCCAGCAGTGACCTGGGGTTGTCCTACAATGAGCAGTTCTTC,CASSDLGLSYNEQFF
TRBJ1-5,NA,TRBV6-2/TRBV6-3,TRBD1,TGTGCCAGCAGCTACAGGGGTGTCGGACAGCCCCAGCATTTT,CASSYRGVGQPQHF
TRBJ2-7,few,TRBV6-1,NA,TGTGCCAGCAGTATCAGGGGCGCGAGCTCCTACGAGCAGTACTTC,CASSIRGASSYEQYF
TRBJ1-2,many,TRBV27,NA,TGTGCCAGCAGCTTTTCCGGGGGGGTTAACTATGGCTACACCTTC,CASSFSGGVNYGYTF
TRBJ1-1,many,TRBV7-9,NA,TGTGCCAGCAGCTTATCCGGATTCAACACTGAAGCTTTCTTT,CASSLSGFNTEAFF
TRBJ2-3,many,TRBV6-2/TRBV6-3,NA,TGTGCCAGCGCCCTGACCACAGATACGCAGTATTTT,CASALTTDTQYF
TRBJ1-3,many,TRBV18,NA,TGTGCCAGTTCCAGGGAAACTCCATCTGGAAACACCATATATTTT,CASSRETPSGNTIYF
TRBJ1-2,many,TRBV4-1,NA,TGCGCCAGCAGACCTGTTCTCGGCCGCACGGGTAATGGCTACACCTTC,CASRPVLGRTGNGYTF
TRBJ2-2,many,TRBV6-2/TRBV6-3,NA,TGTGCCAGCACGAGAGGACTGCCTCGGGACACCGGGGAGCTGTTTTTT,CASTRGLPRDTGELFF
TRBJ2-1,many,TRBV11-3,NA,TGTGCCAGCAGCCCTTTTGAGGGGCCACCGAGCTCCTACAATGAGCAGTTCTTC,CASSPFEGPPSSYNEQFF
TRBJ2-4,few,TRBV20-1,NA,TGCAGTGCTAGAGGAGCGGGCCTTGTAGCCAAAAACATTCAGTACTTC,CSARGAGLVAKNIQYF
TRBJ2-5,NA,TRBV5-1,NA,TGCGCCAGCAGCTGGCCAGGTGGGGCACAAGAGACCCAGTACTTC,CASSWPGGAQETQYF
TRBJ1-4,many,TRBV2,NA,TGTGCCAGCATCGGACCCGGACAGCTAAAACTGTTTTTT,CASIGPGQLKLFF
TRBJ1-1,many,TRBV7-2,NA,TGTGCCAGCAGCTCGTTCCGATCTGAAGCTTTCTTT,CASSSFRSEAFF
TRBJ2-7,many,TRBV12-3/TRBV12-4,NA,TGTGCCAGCAGTGTGGGACCTAAGCAGTACTTC,CASSVGPKQYF
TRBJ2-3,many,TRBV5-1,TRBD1,TGCGCCAGCAGCACCCTGGGACAGGTGACAGATACGCAGTATTTT,CASSTLGQVTDTQYF
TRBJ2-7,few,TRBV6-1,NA,TGTGCCAGCAGTCGAGGGGGGGACTCCTACGAGCAGTACTTC,CASSRGGDSYEQYF
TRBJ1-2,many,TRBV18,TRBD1,TGTGCCAGCTCACCCGTTCCGACAGGGTTTGGTGGCTACACCTTC,CASSPVPTGFGGYTF
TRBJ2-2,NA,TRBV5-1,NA,TGCGCCAGCAGTTTTGGGACCGGGACGCCAAACACCGGGGAGCTGTTTTTT,CASSFGTGTPNTGELFF
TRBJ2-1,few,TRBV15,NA,TGTGCCACCAGCAGAGATGGGCGGCCTTCCCACAATGAGCAGTTCTTC,CATSRDGRPSHNEQFF
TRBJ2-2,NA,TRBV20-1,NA,TGCAGTGCCTCAAAGTGGCAAACCGGGGAGCTGTTTTTT,CSASKWQTGELFF